This TCR beta chain stems from a study of T cells after yellow fever vaccination. MiXCR, applied by TCRdb to the 5' RACE reads, yields one record per CDR3 protein. The table records 450,000 to 600,000 distinct CDR3 sequences, 13% of them present only once. With 6 bases clipped from V and 4 bases from J, the junction kept 10 bases outside the gene matches. The CDR3 loop spans 16 amino acids. The material was PBMCs, obtained on the day of the yellow fever booster vaccination. The source of this sequence is a man under 40 who received the YFV17D yellow fever vaccine. The chain recombines TRBV12-3 or TRBV12-4 with TRBJ2-1; 9 nucleotides match TRBD2. The CDR3 bases are TGTGCCAGCAGCCTGAGCGGGACTAGCCCATACAATGAGCAGTTCTTC. Protein sequence: CASSLSGTSPYNEQFF.